This passage covers 13 T cell receptor beta chains from one sample sequenced in a study of cytomegalovirus exposure and HLA in healthy donors (dated by TCRdb to the late 2010s). The receptor library was made with the immunoSEQ multiplex PCR assay. A mixture of 60 forward primers for TCR Vbeta segments and 13 reverse primers for TCR Jbeta segments was used in the multiplex PCR. Here the immuneACCESS table is served through TCRdb, limited to in-frame sequences with V and J called. Missing clones are a known gap in these copies; in checked studies unresolved V genes cover under half, and the rest lacks a known reason. Recorded for this sample are roughly 190,000 clones; around 87% of them occurred a single time. Together, the top ten hold about 1.2% of the sample. The sample taken for sequencing was PBMCs. Receptors originate from a man aged 25 to 45 in good health and CMV-seronegative.

V gene TRBV28 combines with J gene TRBJ2-7; D is possibly TRBD1 (6 bases). CDR1 is MDHEN, CDR2 SYDVKM, per germline. The CDR3 runs to 15 residues. The ends were cut back, 10 bases at V and 1 base at J, with 20 bases in the middle. The DNA for the CDR3 is TGTGCCATCGGGACAATTACACGTTCTTCCTACGAGCAGTACTTC. Amino acid sequence: CAIGTITRSSYEQYF.

V usage is TRBV28 and J usage is TRBJ1-5, with 10 bases identical to TRBD1. Trimming removed 4 bases from V and 3 bases from J; junction bases left unmatched: 6. Germline V gene data show CDR1 as MDHEN and CDR2 as SYDVKM. The CDR3 has 16 residues. CDR3 sequence: CASSSPGQGPNQPQHF. The DNA for the CDR3 is TGTGCCAGCAGTTCCCCGGGACAGGGGCCCAATCAGCCCCAGCATTTT. Supplemented by reference TRBV28 and TRBJ1-5, the full variable domain reads DVKVTQSSRYLVKRTGEKVFLECVQDMDHENMFWYRQDPGLGLRLIYFSYDVKMKEKGDIPEGYSVSREKKERFSLILESASTNQTSMYLCASSSPGQGPNQPQHFGDGTRLSIL.

The chain employs TRBV5-1 and TRBJ1-2, with D tentatively TRBD1 (6 bases). The germline CDR1 and CDR2 sequences are SGHRS and YFSETQ. The CDR3 loop spans 13 amino acids. Trimming took off 4 bases at V and 3 bases at J, with 10 bases between the two ends. CDR3 loop: CASSGGGDYGYTF. CDR3 bases: TGCGCCAGCAGCGGGGGGGGCGACTATGGCTACACCTTC.

The rearrangement uses TRBV5-8 and TRBJ1-5, with TRBD1 matching 7 bases. The CDR3 totals 14 residues. The V and J ends lost 6 bases and 6 bases, in that order; junction bases with no gene match: 9. Germline loops: CDR1 SGHTS, CDR2 YDEGEE. The CDR3 here is CASTLTGQGQPQHF. The CDR3 nucleotides are TGTGCCAGCACCCTGACAGGGCAGGGTCAGCCCCAGCATTTT.

This clone turned up a few times. The CDR3 is CASRSHSTGEPQHF. The CDR3 nucleotides are TGCGCCAGCAGATCCCACTCAACAGGGGAGCCCCAGCATTTT. The chain recombines TRBV4-1 with TRBJ1-5, with 7 bases identical to TRBD1. V lost 6 bases, J lost 8 bases, and 10 bases stayed unmatched. From germline, CDR1 is MGHRA and CDR2 YSYEKL. The CDR3 totals 14 residues.

The chain links TRBV19 to TRBJ1-6, with 10 nucleotides matching TRBD1. The CDR3 is made up of 13 amino acids. V shed 8 bases and J 6 bases; nucleotides not matched to a gene: 1. CDR1 is LNHDA and CDR2 is SQIVND in the germline V gene (reference sequence). CDR3 DNA: TGTGCCAGTGGGGACAGGGGTAATTCACCCCTCCACTTT. It encodes CASGDRGNSPLHF.

The rearrangement links TRBV5-1 to TRBJ2-3; 12 bases are a match to TRBD1. The CDR3 consists of 19 residues. J lost 4 bases, V lost 4 bases, and 16 bases had no gene match. CDR1 and CDR2 (germline): SGHRS, YFSETQ. The CDR3 region is CASSGGTGGRIGPADTQYF. The CDR3 nucleotides are TGCGCCAGCAGCGGAGGGACAGGGGGCCGCATTGGGCCAGCAGATACGCAGTATTTT.

This sequence joins TRBV10-3 and TRBJ1-5, with 11 bases aligning to TRBD1. The CDR3 is 14 amino acids. V lost 10 bases to trimming and J lost 6 bases; unmatched junction nucleotides: 8. Per the germline V gene, CDR1 is ENHRY and CDR2 is SYGVKD. The CDR3 spells CATSGQGVGQPQHF. CDR3 sequence (DNA): TGTGCCACCTCGGGACAGGGGGTGGGTCAGCCCCAGCATTTT.

The chain carries TRBV19 and TRBJ2-5; TRBD1 is a possible D gene (6 bases). This CDR3 region has 17 residues. Trimming removed 2 bases at V and 2 bases at J, with 18 bases between. Germline V gene sequence: CDR1 LNHDA, CDR2 SQIVND (reference sequence). CDR3 sequence reads: CASSIWIGTNGQETQYF. The CDR3 DNA reads as TGTGCCAGTAGTATATGGATCGGGACAAACGGTCAAGAGACCCAGTACTTC.

The chain is built from TRBV5-6 and TRBJ2-7; D gene ambiguous. From germline, CDR1 is SGHDT and CDR2 YYEEEE. V shed 4 bases and J shed 5 bases, with 13 bases lying between them. The CDR3 consists of 13 residues. CDR3 nucleotide sequence: TGTGCCAGCAGCCCTCCTAGTCGGGACGAGCAGTACTTC. It codes for CASSPPSRDEQYF. Combining the CDR3 with reference TRBV5-6 and TRBJ2-7 gives the whole variable domain DAGVTQSPTHLIKTRGQQVTLRCSPKSGHDTVSWYQQALGQGPQFIFQYYEEEERQRGNFPDRFSGHQFPNYSSELNVNALLLGDSALYLCASSPPSRDEQYFGPGTRLTVT.

CDR3 nucleotides: TGCGCCAGCAGCCCTTGGGGCGCCTTGGAAAAACTGTTTTTT. Translation: CASSPWGALEKLFF. The genes are TRBV5-1 and TRBJ1-4; weak D call: TRBD1 (5 bases). This CDR3 has 14 residues. With 4 bases removed from V and 8 bases from J, the gap between germline ends came to 15 bases. From germline, CDR1 is SGHRS and CDR2 YFSETQ. Based on the CDR3 plus reference TRBV5-1 and TRBJ1-4, the full variable domain is KAGVTQTPRYLIKTRGQQVTLSCSPISGHRSVSWYQQTPGQGLQFLFEYFSETQRNKGNFPGRFSGRQFSNSRSEMNVSTLELGDSALYLCASSPWGALEKLFFGSGTQLSVL.

Concerning this clone itself: The sample carries other DNA sequences with the same CDR3. V usage is TRBV7-8 and J usage is TRBJ1-3; TRBD1 is a possible D gene (6 bases). The germline gives CDR1 SGHVS, CDR2 FQNEAQ. Trimming shortened V by 2 bases and J by 4 bases, and 9 bases separated the two germline ends. This CDR3 comprises 14 residues. CDR3: CASSLPGAGNTIYF. The CDR3 nucleotides read TGTGCCAGCAGCTTACCAGGGGCAGGAAACACCATATATTTT.

This chain joins TRBV2 and TRBJ1-3; D is ambiguous. The V end was cut by 6 bases, the J end by 0 bases, with 9 bases between. This CDR3 is 14 amino acids long. The germline gives CDR1 SNHLY, CDR2 FYNNEI. CDR3 in DNA: TGTGCCAGCAGGGGCCGCACCTCTGGAAACACCATATATTTT. It codes for CASRGRTSGNTIYF.